The 28 T cell receptor beta chains below all came from one sample that was sequenced in a study of T-cell reconstitution after alpha-beta-depleted transplantation in children. A library of TCRbeta sequences, prepared with unique molecular identifiers, was generated. Via MiXCR, TCRdb re-called the PCR reads, giving one row per CDR3 protein. Of approximately 800,000 distinct CDR3 sequences in the sample, around 15% were seen once. Material: PBMCs, mostly from graft donor cells, obtained 360 days after TCRalphabeta/CD19-depleted stem cell transplant. The receptors were sampled from a male patient younger than 18 who had a stem cell transplant for acute lymphoblastic leukemia, so the T cells may come from the graft donor.

This clonotype was seen a few times. The J gene is TRBJ2-1, the V gene TRBV11-2, with unresolved D. The CDR3 consists of 15 residues. The ends were cut back, 1 base at V and 3 bases at J, with 10 bases in the middle. Germline V lookup: CDR1 SGHAT, CDR2 FQNNGV. As DNA, the CDR3 is TGTGCCAGCAGCTTAGTATTGGATTTCTACAATGAGCAGTTCTTC. This gives the protein CASSLVLDFYNEQFF.

The table lists this clonotype with a few counts. The chain uses TRBV12-3 or TRBV12-4 and TRBJ2-7, with 9 bases identical to TRBD1. The junction had 13 bases not matched to a gene; V was cut back by 6 bases and J by 4 bases. This CDR3 spans 16 amino acids. DNA of the CDR3: TGTGCCAGCAGGTACTTCGGACAGGGGCGGGATTACGAGCAGTACTTC. This codes for CASRYFGQGRDYEQYF.

This clonotype has only a few counts. V and J are TRBV6-4 and TRBJ2-6, with 8 bases aligning to TRBD1. J lost 2 bases, V lost 8 bases, and 8 bases had no gene match. Germline values: CDR1 MRHNA, CDR2 SNTAGT. This CDR3 has 16 amino acids. CDR3: CASGQGALAGANVLTF. CDR3 in DNA: TGTGCCAGCGGCCAGGGGGCTTTAGCTGGGGCCAACGTCCTGACTTTC.

The J gene is TRBJ2-1, the V gene TRBV5-4, with D hard to call. Germline V gene data show CDR1 as SGHNT and CDR2 as YYREEE (reference sequence). The V gene lost 7 bases and the J gene lost 6 bases, with 14 bases spanning the gap. The CDR3 totals 13 residues. CDR3 residues: CASGPPRANEQFF. The CDR3 DNA is TGTGCCAGCGGGCCACCAAGGGCCAATGAGCAGTTCTTC.

This chain links TRBV6-2 or TRBV6-3 with TRBJ2-1, with D perhaps being TRBD1 or TRBD2 (5 bases each). The germline V gene has CDR1 MNHEY and CDR2 SVGEGT. The CDR3 has 17 amino acids. Trimming removed 6 bases from V and 5 bases from J, with 23 bases in between. The CDR3 spells CASRLSPRGTIHNEQFF. CDR3 nucleotides: TGTGCCAGCAGACTTAGCCCCCGAGGGACGATTCACAATGAGCAGTTCTTC.

The chain employs TRBV4-1 and TRBJ2-7; tentative D call: TRBD1 (7 bases). The CDR3 extends over 17 amino acids. Germline CDR1 reads MGHRA; CDR2 reads YSYEKL. V was shortened by 0 bases and J by 5 bases, with 20 bases between the two germline ends. CDR3 amino acids: CASSQDLRGDLVHEQYF. CDR3 DNA sequence: TGCGCCAGCAGCCAAGATCTCAGGGGGGACTTGGTCCACGAGCAGTACTTC.

The CDR3 here is CASSLEGLHEQFF. For the CDR3, the DNA is TGCGCCAGCAGCTTGGAAGGGTTACATGAGCAGTTCTTC. This chain joins TRBV5-1 and TRBJ2-1, with D unresolved. V dropped 0 bases and J dropped 8 bases, with 9 bases sitting between them. This CDR3 contains 13 residues. Germline V lookup: CDR1 SGHRS, CDR2 YFSETQ.

The chain couples TRBV5-1 to TRBJ2-3; 7 bases align to TRBD2. V was clipped by 1 base and J by 4 bases; unmatched bases: 6. The CDR3 is made up of 15 amino acids. Germline CDR1 and CDR2: SGHRS and YFSETQ. The DNA of the CDR3 is TGCGCCAGCAGCTTGTGGCGGGAGAATCCAGATACGCAGTATTTT. Protein product: CASSLWRENPDTQYF. The full variable domain, with the rest looked up from reference TRBV5-1 and TRBJ2-3, is KAGVTQTPRYLIKTRGQQVTLSCSPISGHRSVSWYQQTPGQGLQFLFEYFSETQRNKGNFPGRFSGRQFSNSRSEMNVSTLELGDSALYLCASSLWRENPDTQYFGPGTRLTVL.

This clonotype was detected ten times or more. The chain carries TRBV9 and TRBJ2-5; 12 bases map to TRBD2. The CDR3 consists of 22 residues. The germline CDR1 and CDR2 sequences are SGDLS and YYNGEE. Trimming cost V 3 bases and J 1 base; bases outside gene matches: 22. CDR3: CASSAWRLAGAKSSRPQETQYF. CDR3 DNA: TGTGCCAGCAGCGCGTGGAGACTAGCGGGGGCGAAATCGTCCCGACCCCAAGAGACCCAGTACTTC.

This sequence joins TRBV11-2 and TRBJ2-2; either TRBD1 or TRBD2 may fit D (5 bases each). V lost 5 bases and J lost 5, with 18 bases in between. The germline V gene has CDR1 SGHAT and CDR2 FQNNGV. This CDR3 has 16 amino acids. The CDR3 region is CASSRDRTPGTGELFF. The CDR3 DNA follows: TGTGCCAGCAGCCGAGACAGAACCCCGGGAACCGGGGAGCTGTTTTTT.

This clonotype was seen only a few times. The rearrangement links TRBV5-1 to TRBJ2-7; 10 bases match TRBD1. Germline values: CDR1 SGHRS, CDR2 YFSETQ. CDR3 length: 16 amino acids. After removal of 0 bases from V and 4 bases from J, the junction contained 7 bases not matched to a gene. CDR3 in amino acids: CASSLAPTGQGYEQYF. DNA for the CDR3: TGCGCCAGCAGCTTGGCCCCTACGGGACAGGGGTACGAGCAGTACTTC.

This clonotype has just a few counts. The chain is built from TRBV18 and TRBJ2-7; maybe TRBD2 (6 bases). CDR3 length: 15 residues. Germline V gene lookup returns CDR1 KGHSH and CDR2 LQKENI. Trimming shortened V by 3 bases and J by 4 bases, and 16 bases separated the two germline ends. CDR3 in DNA: TGTGCCAGCTCACCCCCCGGAGGGCCTATTTACGAGCAGTACTTC. Encoded protein: CASSPPGGPIYEQYF.

This clonotype was seen ten or more times. The chain uses TRBV7-6 and TRBJ2-3, with TRBD1 matching 10 bases. The trim removed 0 bases at V and 5 bases at J, leaving 2 bases unmatched. CDR3 length: 15 amino acids. CDR1 is SGHVS, CDR2 FNYEAQ, per germline. For the CDR3, the DNA is TGTGCCAGCAGCTTAGCAGGGACAGGGGTAGATACGCAGTATTTT. This encodes CASSLAGTGVDTQYF.

In its sample, this clonotype was seen a few times. The chain couples TRBV5-1 to TRBJ2-1, with D maybe TRBD1 (6 bases). The V and J ends lost 0 bases and 6 bases respectively, with 10 bases between them. This CDR3 is 14 amino acids long. The germline V gene encodes CDR1 SGHRS and CDR2 YFSETQ. The chain's CDR3 is CASSLGYRVNEQFF. The CDR3 coding sequence is TGCGCCAGCAGCTTGGGGTACAGGGTCAATGAGCAGTTCTTC.

This clonotype was seen many times. This chain uses TRBV4-1 with TRBJ2-2, with 9 bases fitting TRBD1. J lost 2 bases, V lost 8 bases, and 3 bases had no gene match. CDR3 size: 14 residues. CDR1 MGHRA and CDR2 YSYEKL come from the germline V gene. CDR3 region: CASGDRENTGELFF. Here the CDR3 DNA reads TGCGCCAGCGGGGACAGGGAAAACACCGGGGAGCTGTTTTTT.

This clonotype has only a few counts. The V and J genes are TRBV7-8 and TRBJ2-3; TRBD2 might be the D (5 bases). CDR3 length: 13 residues. The germline CDR1 and CDR2 sequences are SGHVS and FQNEAQ. The V end lost 5 bases, the J end lost 4 bases, and 10 bases lay between the germline ends. CDR3 bases: TGTGCCAGCAGCCCCCGGCGGGCAGATACGCAGTATTTT. Amino acid sequence: CASSPRRADTQYF.

About this clonotype: The germline gene is not matched at one end of the junction; a read error may be the cause. The chain employs TRBV12-3 or TRBV12-4 and TRBJ2-2, with D possibly being TRBD1 (5 bases). CDR3 length: 18 amino acids. This CDR3 reads CACSHPSPPGSDTGELFF. CDR3 bases: TGTGCCTGCAGTCATCCCTCCCCCCCAGGGTCGGACACCGGGGAGCTGTTTTTT.

A few counts support this clonotype. The genes are TRBV29-1 and TRBJ2-7; 7 bases are shared with TRBD1. Germline CDR1 and CDR2: SQVTM and ANQGSEA. Unmatched junction bases numbered 5, after V lost 2 bases and J lost 1 base. This CDR3 region has 14 residues. This CDR3 is CSVESRQGSYEQYF. Here the CDR3 DNA reads TGCAGCGTTGAATCGCGACAGGGATCCTACGAGCAGTACTTC.

This clonotype appeared a few times. V is TRBV29-1 and J is TRBJ2-1; TRBD2 aligns across 13 bases. J was trimmed by 7 bases and V by 7 bases; bases with no gene match: 4. The CDR3 runs 13 residues. In germline, CDR1 is SQVTM, CDR2 ANQGSEA. The CDR3 region is CSDRTSGRNEQFF. CDR3 nucleotide sequence: TGCAGCGACAGGACTAGCGGGAGAAATGAGCAGTTCTTC.

This clonotype was detected only a few times. The chain is built from TRBV15 and TRBJ2-5; a weak D match, TRBD1 (5 bases). The germline V and J ends were trimmed by 4 bases and 1 base, with 13 bases remaining between them. Germline V CDR1 and CDR2: LNHNV, YYDKDF (reference sequence). There are 15 residues in the CDR3. CDR3 protein: CATSTRSGLQETQYF. The DNA for the CDR3 is TGTGCCACCAGCACCCGCTCAGGGCTCCAAGAGACCCAGTACTTC.

V and J are TRBV5-1 and TRBJ1-1; 10 bases are a match to TRBD1. Trimming removed 5 bases from V and 7 bases from J; junction bases left unmatched: 11. CDR1 SGHRS and CDR2 YFSETQ come from the germline V gene. CDR3 length equals 15 residues. This chain's CDR3 is CASSSAGTGVDEAFF. In DNA form, the CDR3 reads TGCGCCAGCAGTTCCGCCGGGACAGGGGTTGATGAAGCTTTCTTT.

The chain recombines TRBV29-1 with TRBJ1-2, with D tentatively TRBD1 (5 bases). From germline, CDR1 is SQVTM and CDR2 ANQGSEA. This CDR3 is 15 amino acids long. The germline V and J ends were trimmed by 0 bases and 0 bases, with 11 bases remaining between them. CDR3 sequence reads: CSVEDSTGANYGYTF. The CDR3 nucleotides are TGCAGCGTTGAAGATAGTACAGGAGCTAACTATGGCTACACCTTC.

V usage is TRBV7-9 and J usage is TRBJ2-7, with 11 bases fitting TRBD2. The germline V gene has CDR1 SEHNR and CDR2 FQNEAQ (reference sequence). The CDR3 is made up of 16 amino acids. V gave up 4 bases and J gave up 2 bases; unmatched junction bases: 7. The CDR3 DNA sequence: TGTGCCAGCAGCTGGACGGGACTAGCGGTACCCTACGAGCAGTACTTC. This codes for CASSWTGLAVPYEQYF.

The J gene is TRBJ2-5, the V gene TRBV29-1; no definite D call. Germline V gene lookup returns CDR1 SQVTM and CDR2 ANQGSEA. Trimming pared 3 bases from V and 5 bases from J, leaving 4 bases between. This CDR3 contains 10 residues. The CDR3 DNA reads as TGCAGCGTTGAGGACGAGACCCAGTACTTC. Its translation: CSVEDETQYF.

In its sample, this clonotype was seen many times. This chain joins TRBV12-3 or TRBV12-4 and TRBJ1-2; the D is unclear. The V and J ends lost 6 bases and 2 bases respectively, with 7 bases between them. The CDR3 runs to 12 residues. DNA of the CDR3: TGTGCCAGCAGAACCCTCAACTATGGCTACACCTTC. As protein: CASRTLNYGYTF.

This clonotype has just a few counts. This chain uses TRBV5-1 with TRBJ2-1, with 7 nucleotides matching TRBD2. V was clipped by 0 bases and J by 3 bases; unmatched bases: 6. Germline V gene lookup returns CDR1 SGHRS and CDR2 YFSETQ. This CDR3 comprises 16 residues. This CDR3 reads CASSLGASGLYNEQFF. The CDR3 coding sequence is TGCGCCAGCAGCTTGGGTGCTAGCGGACTCTACAATGAGCAGTTCTTC.

The chain is built from TRBV10-3 and TRBJ2-7, with 15 bases lining up with TRBD2. In germline, CDR1 is ENHRY, CDR2 SYGVKD. The junction had 3 bases not matched to a gene; V was cut back by 4 bases and J by 2 bases. The CDR3 length is 16 residues. This CDR3 reads CAISGTSGRDAYEQYF. CDR3 sequence (DNA): TGTGCCATCAGTGGGACTAGCGGGAGGGACGCCTACGAGCAGTACTTC.

Remarks on this clonotype: One end of the junction is discordant with germline, which a read error may explain. The V and J genes are TRBV2 and TRBJ2-7; D is possibly TRBD2 (5 bases). CDR3 size: 16 residues. Per the germline V gene, CDR1 is SNHLY and CDR2 is FYNNEI. The CDR3 loop reads CASSEVSAGLLYVQYF. The DNA of the CDR3 is TGTGCCAGCAGTGAAGTTTCGGCGGGCCTCCTCTACGTGCAGTACTTC.